This T cell receptor beta chain was captured by sequencing in a study of neurological immune-mediated disorders. This clonotype was counted ten times or more. Trimming removed 5 bases from V and 10 bases from J; junction bases left unmatched: 11. CDR1 is SEHNR, CDR2 FQNEAQ, per germline (reference sequence). The CDR3 runs to 15 residues. The cDNA was synthesized by means of template-switch 5'RACE, which was carried out with 10-nucleotide random UMIs. Via MiXCR, TCRdb re-called the 5' RACE reads, giving one row per CDR3 protein. The sample includes 40,000 or so distinct CDR3 sequences, about 14% seen only once; the top ten take 25% to 30%.

The source is a woman between 50 and 59 years old with HTLV-1-associated myelopathy (HAM/TSP). V usage is TRBV7-9 and J usage is TRBJ1-6; 7 nucleotides agree with TRBD1. Source material: PBMCs. The CDR3 coding sequence is TGTGCCAGCAGCCGCGGACAGGAGCCCTACTCACCCCTCCACTTT. It yields the protein CASSRGQEPYSPLHF.